Shown below are 28 T cell receptor beta chains from a single sample sequenced in a study of blood T cells in healthy people across ages. A J-beta primer mix and a sample-barcoded 5' primer were used in a second PCR of roughly 7 to 12 cycles. TCRdb redid the calling of the 5' RACE reads with MiXCR, one entry per CDR3 protein. This sample has 1.5 million to 2 million distinct CDR3 sequences; around 36% occur once, and the top ten carry approximately 11%. The sequenced sample was blood. The receptor source for this set is a woman between 25 and 40 years old in good health.

V gene TRBV4-2 combines with J gene TRBJ2-3; 9 bases agree with TRBD2. Germline V CDR1 and CDR2: LGHNA, YNFKEQ. The CDR3 is made up of 17 amino acids. Germline trimming cut 4 bases from V and 1 base from J; bases unmatched to any gene: 9. CDR3 amino acids: CASSRTAGGPGTDTQYF. CDR3 DNA: TGTGCCAGCAGCCGCACAGCGGGGGGCCCGGGCACAGATACGCAGTATTTT.

The chain links TRBV30 to TRBJ2-2; maybe TRBD2 (5 bases). Germline V CDR1 and CDR2: GTSNPN, SVGIG (reference sequence). Trimming removed 8 bases at V and 5 bases at J, with 15 bases between. The CDR3 runs to 13 residues. CDR3: CATPLRGTGELFF. CDR3 DNA: TGTGCCACTCCTCTTCGGGGAACCGGGGAGCTGTTTTTT.

This chain joins TRBV6-1 and TRBJ1-5; D is ambiguous. The CDR3 is 13 amino acids. Per the germline V gene, CDR1 is MNHNS and CDR2 is SASEGT. V was shortened by 6 bases and J by 5 bases, with 11 bases between the two germline ends. CDR3 in DNA: TGTGCCAGCAGGCAACGGGCCGATCAGCCCCAGCATTTT. This codes for CASRQRADQPQHF.

The chain uses TRBV11-3 and TRBJ2-7; perhaps TRBD2 as D (7 bases). Trimming left V 10 bases short and J 0 bases short, with 28 bases between. The CDR3 has 18 amino acids. Germline assignment: CDR1 SGHNT and CDR2 YENEEA. The CDR3 here is CATGGHFMGMFFSYEQYF. The DNA for the CDR3 is TGTGCCACCGGGGGGCATTTTATGGGTATGTTTTTCTCCTACGAGCAGTACTTC.

The V gene is TRBV6-1, the J gene TRBJ2-3; no definite D call. Germline values: CDR1 MNHNS, CDR2 SASEGT. V was shortened by 4 bases and J by 0 bases, with 14 bases between the two germline ends. CDR3 size: 16 residues. The CDR3, as DNA: TGTGCCAGCAGTGGGAAAACTCTAGGAAGCACAGATACGCAGTATTTT. This gives the protein CASSGKTLGSTDTQYF.

This clonotype was seen a few times. The J gene is TRBJ2-7, the V gene TRBV28, with D perhaps TRBD1 or TRBD2 (5 bases each). The germline V and J ends were trimmed by 6 bases and 3 bases, with 15 bases remaining between them. There are 14 residues in the CDR3. Germline CDR1 is MDHEN and CDR2 is SYDVKM. The DNA for the CDR3 is TGTGCCAGCAGCAACCGGGACGGTATCTACGAGCAGTACTTC. Protein: CASSNRDGIYEQYF.

The chain employs TRBV9 and TRBJ2-2; D assignment may be TRBD1 or TRBD2 (5 bases each). The germline gives CDR1 SGDLS, CDR2 YYNGEE. This CDR3 has 14 amino acids. V was pared by 0 bases and J by 2 bases, with 5 bases between. For the CDR3, the DNA is TGTGCCAGCAGCGTAGGGGACAACACCGGGGAGCTGTTTTTT. This sequence encodes CASSVGDNTGELFF.

The chain has TRBV7-9 and TRBJ1-2; D possibly corresponds to TRBD1 (5 bases). The CDR3 sequence is 15 residues long. The V and J ends lost 3 bases and 4 bases respectively, with 15 bases between them. Looked up from germline, CDR1 is SEHNR and CDR2 is FQNEAQ (reference sequence). CDR3 nucleotides: TGTGCCAGCAGCTTCGGGGGGATCGAGGCCTATGGCTACACCTTC. Translation: CASSFGGIEAYGYTF.

With respect to this clonotype: One end of the junction varies from germline; a read error may be responsible. The chain couples TRBV5-1 to TRBJ2-3; D call uncertain. Germline loops: CDR1 SGHRS, CDR2 YFSETQ. CDR3 length: 14 amino acids. CDR3 sequence: CVSSLDLLTDTQYF. The CDR3 coding sequence is TGCGTCAGCAGCTTGGATTTGTTGACAGATACGCAGTATTTT. Together with reference TRBV5-1 and TRBJ2-3, the CDR3 gives the full variable domain: KAGVTQTPRYLIKTRGQQVTLSCSPISGHRSVSWYQQTPGQGLQFLFEYFSETQRNKGNFPGRFSGRQFSNSRSEMNVSTLELGDSALYLCVSSLDLLTDTQYFGPGTRLTVL.

Note on this clonotype: A much more abundant neighbour one base away suggests this may be a read error. Here the CDR3 omits its conserved ending phenylalanine or tryptophan, so a read error is the likely source. The CDR3 DNA follows: TGCAGCGTTAGACTGACAGATACGCAGTATGTT. It is translated as CSVRLTDTQYV. This chain uses TRBV29-1 with TRBJ2-3; no clear D gene. The CDR3 contains 11 residues. V lost 5 bases and J lost 3, with 6 bases in between. The V gene's germline CDR1 is SQVTM and CDR2 ANQGSEA.

This clonotype came up a few times. The chain employs TRBV6-2 or TRBV6-3 and TRBJ2-7, with 14 bases lining up with TRBD2. Germline-derived CDR1 and CDR2 are MNHEY and SVGEGT. This CDR3 has 14 amino acids. The trim removed 6 bases at V and 7 bases at J, leaving 5 bases unmatched. The CDR3 DNA follows: TGTGCCAGCAGGACTAGCGGGAGGGCCGATGAGCAGTACTTC. It is translated as CASRTSGRADEQYF.

The table lists this clonotype with many counts. V and J are TRBV5-1 and TRBJ2-1; D perhaps matches TRBD1 (6 bases). The V gene lost 4 bases and the J gene lost 8 bases, with 16 bases spanning the gap. This CDR3 region has 14 residues. CDR1 and CDR2 from the germline V gene are SGHRS and YFSETQ. CDR3 protein: CASSQSTGLHEQFF. In DNA form, the CDR3 reads TGCGCCAGCAGCCAATCAACAGGGTTGCATGAGCAGTTCTTC. The full variable domain, completed using reference TRBV5-1 and TRBJ2-1, is KAGVTQTPRYLIKTRGQQVTLSCSPISGHRSVSWYQQTPGQGLQFLFEYFSETQRNKGNFPGRFSGRQFSNSRSEMNVSTLELGDSALYLCASSQSTGLHEQFFGPGTRLTVL.

The rearrangement joins TRBV20-1 to TRBJ2-1; 8 nucleotides agree with TRBD1. The CDR3 runs 14 residues. The germline CDR1 and CDR2 sequences are DFQATT and SNEGSKA (reference sequence). After removal of 4 bases from V and 3 bases from J, the junction contained 5 bases not matched to a gene. The DNA for the CDR3 is TGCAGTGCTACAGGGGGCTATGGCTACAATGAGCAGTTCTTC. Translation: CSATGGYGYNEQFF.

This clonotype has more than one count but fewer than ten. The rearrangement links TRBV20-1 to TRBJ2-7; 7 bases are a match to TRBD2. In germline, CDR1 is DFQATT, CDR2 SNEGSKA (reference sequence). The CDR3 loop spans 14 amino acids. V lost 6 bases and J lost 4; bases outside the gene matches: 12. The CDR3 nucleotides read TGCAGTGCCCGGGAGGCCCAGGGAGCTTACGAGCAGTACTTC. As protein: CSAREAQGAYEQYF.

The V call is TRBV11-2, the J call TRBJ2-5, with D uncertain. Germline V lookup: CDR1 SGHAT, CDR2 FQNNGV. This CDR3 spans 13 amino acids. V dropped 3 bases and J dropped 11 bases, with 16 bases sitting between them. The chain's CDR3 is CASSFRPSNEQYF. Written as DNA, the CDR3 is TGTGCCAGCAGCTTTAGACCCTCCAATGAGCAGTACTTC.

This chain uses TRBV10-2 with TRBJ1-1; TRBD1 aligns across 8 bases. Germline V gives CDR1 WSHSY, CDR2 SAAADI. The CDR3 covers 14 residues. V dropped 8 bases and J dropped 3; count of bases not matched to a gene: 8. The CDR3 DNA is TGCGCCAGCGGTATACAGGGGGAATACACTGAAGCTTTCTTT. It yields the protein CASGIQGEYTEAFF.

The chain joins TRBV20-1 to TRBJ2-3; TRBD2 matches 7 bases. Germline-derived CDR1 and CDR2 are DFQATT and SNEGSKA (reference sequence). The CDR3 spans 17 residues. The J segment lost 4 bases and the V segment lost 8 bases, leaving 21 bases of the junction unmatched. The CDR3 region is CSTKVRVGGGYADTQYF. The CDR3 DNA reads TGCAGTACTAAGGTCCGGGTAGGCGGGGGATACGCAGATACGCAGTATTTT.

The chain joins TRBV5-1 to TRBJ1-2; D uncertain. Germline V gene data show CDR1 as SGHRS and CDR2 as YFSETQ. V was pared by 0 bases and J by 7 bases, with 13 bases between. This CDR3 is built from 14 residues. The CDR3 loop reads CASSLVVGKGGYTF. The DNA for the CDR3 is TGCGCCAGCAGCTTGGTCGTAGGGAAGGGTGGCTACACCTTC.

This rearrangement joins TRBV5-5 to TRBJ2-1; 12 bases agree with TRBD2. This CDR3 spans 20 amino acids. After removal of 2 bases from V and 3 bases from J, the junction contained 15 bases not matched to a gene. Germline V gene lookup returns CDR1 SGHKS and CDR2 YYEKEE (reference sequence). CDR3 DNA: TGTGCCAGCAGCTTAGGACACCTGTACCGGACTAGCGGGAACTACAATGAGCAGTTCTTC. Translated, it gives CASSLGHLYRTSGNYNEQFF. The full variable domain, its missing parts supplied by reference TRBV5-5 and TRBJ2-1, is DAGVTQSPTHLIKTRGQQVTLRCSPISGHKSVSWYQQVLGQGPQFIFQYYEKEERGRGNFPDRFSARQFPNYSSELNVNALLLGDSALYLCASSLGHLYRTSGNYNEQFFGPGTRLTVL.

The V call is TRBV20-1, the J call TRBJ2-1; 9 bases line up with TRBD2. The CDR3 runs to 15 residues. V dropped 6 bases and J dropped 1; count of bases not matched to a gene: 7. CDR1 DFQATT and CDR2 SNEGSKA come from the germline V gene (reference sequence). This CDR3 is CSARKAGGSYNEQFF. In DNA, the CDR3 is TGCAGTGCCCGAAAAGCGGGGGGTTCCTACAATGAGCAGTTCTTC.

V usage is TRBV20-1 and J usage is TRBJ2-7; a possible D gene is TRBD2 (6 bases). CDR3 length equals 13 residues. The germline V gene encodes CDR1 DFQATT and CDR2 SNEGSKA (reference sequence). V was trimmed by 3 bases and J by 7 bases, leaving 16 bases between them. In DNA form, the CDR3 reads TGCAGTGCTAGCCGCTTGACTAGTCAGGAGCAGTACTTC. Encoded protein: CSASRLTSQEQYF.

The table lists this clonotype with many counts. CDR3 nucleotides: TGTGCCAGCAGTTACGGACTCAATCAGCCCCAGCATTTT. Amino acids: CASSYGLNQPQHF. V and J are TRBV27 and TRBJ1-5; D remains unclear. V lost 4 bases to trimming and J lost 3 bases, with 7 bases between them. Germline CDR1 MNHEY, CDR2 SMNVEV (reference sequence). The CDR3 totals 13 residues.

The chain couples TRBV29-1 to TRBJ2-3, with D possibly being TRBD2 (6 bases). There are 13 residues in the CDR3. The germline V gene has CDR1 SQVTM and CDR2 ANQGSEA. Trimming removed 4 bases at V and 4 bases at J, with 12 bases between. CDR3 amino acids: CSVAGEDADTQYF. CDR3 DNA: TGCAGCGTTGCGGGAGAAGACGCAGATACGCAGTATTTT.

A few counts support this clonotype. In nucleotides, the CDR3 is TGTGCCAGCAGCTTTGGGACCTCTCAGCGGGTGACGCAGTATTTT. This gives the protein CASSFGTSQRVTQYF. The J gene is TRBJ2-3, the V gene TRBV5-6; D is possibly TRBD2 (6 bases). Germline V gives CDR1 SGHDT, CDR2 YYEEEE. This CDR3 comprises 15 residues. The V end lost 2 bases, the J end lost 9 bases, and 19 bases lay between the germline ends. The variable domain in full, with the rest retrieved from reference TRBV5-6 and TRBJ2-3, is DAGVTQSPTHLIKTRGQQVTLRCSPKSGHDTVSWYQQALGQGPQFIFQYYEEEERQRGNFPDRFSGHQFPNYSSELNVNALLLGDSALYLCASSFGTSQRVTQYFGPGTRLTVL.

This clonotype was seen more than once but under ten times. V gene TRBV7-2 combines with J gene TRBJ2-5; 8 nucleotides agree with TRBD1. The CDR3 extends over 15 amino acids. The trim removed 5 bases at V and 1 base at J, leaving 6 bases unmatched. Per the germline V gene, CDR1 is SGHTA and CDR2 is FQGNSA. This CDR3 reads CASSPDRGSQETQYF. CDR3 nucleotide sequence: TGTGCCAGCAGCCCCGACAGGGGATCCCAAGAGACCCAGTACTTC.

At least ten counts were recorded for this clonotype. The genes are TRBV29-1 and TRBJ1-5; 8 bases map to TRBD1. This CDR3 region has 14 residues. Germline CDR1 reads SQVTM; CDR2 reads ANQGSEA. V lost 6 bases, J lost 2 bases, and 6 bases stayed unmatched. In nucleotides, the CDR3 is TGCAGCGTGTTGACAGGGGTGGGCAATCAGCCCCAGCATTTT. Translation gives CSVLTGVGNQPQHF.

As regards this clonotype: The junction and the germline gene differ at one end; a read error may be behind it. The chain couples TRBV9 to TRBJ2-5, with 8 bases aligning to TRBD1. The V gene's germline CDR1 is SGDLS and CDR2 YYNGEE. The CDR3 runs to 15 residues. The CDR3 bases are TGTGCTAGCAGCGTAGACCCGACAGGGGCGCAGACCCAGTACTTC. Amino acids: CASSVDPTGAQTQYF.

This clonotype appeared many times. V and J are TRBV20-1 and TRBJ1-5; 9 bases match TRBD1. The CDR3 length is 12 residues. The germline CDR1 and CDR2 sequences are DFQATT and SNEGSKA (reference sequence). The V and J ends lost 6 bases and 6 bases, in that order; junction bases with no gene match: 3. The CDR3 sequence: CSAKQGAQPQHF. The CDR3 DNA is TGCAGTGCCAAACAGGGGGCTCAGCCCCAGCATTTT.